These 26 T cell receptor beta chains share one sample of origin, sequenced in a study of CD8 T cells in ankylosing spondylitis. General study results and limits: Typical of ankylosing spondylitis blood, it appeared, was a TCR beta motif of roughly eight highly homologous variants.

Which antigens these TCRs recognize remains unknown. TCRdb processed the 5' RACE reads anew with MiXCR; each CDR3 protein has one entry. This table has just under 550,000 distinct CDR3 sequences, 10% to 15% appearing once. The sample taken for sequencing was blood, either unsorted or a sorted T cell fraction (not recorded which). The receptors derive from a male donor with ankylosing spondylitis.

The gene calls are TRBV20-1 and TRBJ2-1; 13 bases fit TRBD2. CDR3 length: 16 residues. With 0 bases clipped from V and 7 bases from J, the junction kept 6 bases outside the gene matches. CDR1 and CDR2 from the germline V gene are DFQATT and SNEGSKA (reference sequence). The CDR3 reads CSARDGGLAGTNEQFF. CDR3 nucleotides: TGCAGTGCTAGAGATGGGGGACTAGCGGGAACAAATGAGCAGTTCTTC.

This clonotype showed up many times. The chain carries TRBV15 and TRBJ2-3, with D possibly matching TRBD2 (5 bases). V dropped 8 bases and J dropped 2 bases, with 17 bases sitting between them. The germline gives CDR1 LNHNV, CDR2 YYDKDF (reference sequence). CDR3 length: 15 amino acids. The CDR3 reads CATSTGGGNTDTQYF. The DNA of the CDR3 is TGTGCCACCTCCACTGGTGGAGGCAACACAGATACGCAGTATTTT.

The chain employs TRBV5-1 and TRBJ2-5, with 12 bases matching TRBD2. Germline CDR1 SGHRS, CDR2 YFSETQ. Trimming removed 4 bases from V and 4 bases from J; junction bases left unmatched: 8. This CDR3 is built from 16 residues. CDR3 in amino acids: CASSRASGRAGETQYF. The CDR3 DNA is TGCGCCAGCAGCCGAGCTAGCGGGAGGGCCGGAGAGACCCAGTACTTC.

The chain is built from TRBV27 and TRBJ2-3; D might be TRBD1 or TRBD2, each matching 5 bases. Germline V lookup: CDR1 MNHEY, CDR2 SMNVEV (reference sequence). V was shortened by 3 bases and J by 0 bases, with 10 bases between the two germline ends. The CDR3 totals 15 residues. As DNA, the CDR3 is TGTGCCAGCAGTTTGGAGTGGGGGAGCACAGATACGCAGTATTTT. Encoded protein: CASSLEWGSTDTQYF.

In this sample, this clonotype turned up many times. This chain links TRBV3-1 with TRBJ2-1; 9 bases agree with TRBD2. V shed 4 bases and J 2 bases; nucleotides not matched to a gene: 6. Looked up from germline, CDR1 is LGHDT and CDR2 is YNNKEL (reference sequence). The CDR3 contains 16 residues. The CDR3 loop reads CASSPTSGRTYNEQFF. The DNA for the CDR3 is TGTGCCAGCAGCCCCACGAGCGGGAGGACCTACAATGAGCAGTTCTTC.

In this sample, this clonotype turned up a few times. This chain links TRBV29-1 with TRBJ1-2; TRBD1 might be the D (5 bases). There are 12 residues in the CDR3. Trimming shortened V by 3 bases and J by 6 bases, and 11 bases separated the two germline ends. Germline loops: CDR1 SQVTM, CDR2 ANQGSEA. This CDR3 reads CSVERGVDGYTF. DNA for the CDR3: TGCAGCGTTGAGAGGGGTGTGGATGGCTACACCTTC.

This clonotype was counted ten times or more. This chain uses TRBV12-3 or TRBV12-4 with TRBJ1-1, with 12 bases fitting TRBD1. The junction had 16 bases not matched to a gene; V was cut back by 6 bases and J by 8 bases. The CDR3 covers 17 residues. DNA of the CDR3: TGTGCCAGCAGCTCGGGACAGGGGGCTGTTTGGCTCGGGGAAGCTTTCTTT. This gives the protein CASSSGQGAVWLGEAFF.

At least ten counts were recorded for this clonotype. This sequence joins TRBV12-3 or TRBV12-4 and TRBJ2-1, with TRBD2 identical over 12 bases. V lost 6 bases and J lost 9; bases outside the gene matches: 6. There are 14 residues in the CDR3. CDR3 protein: CASSRLAGVSEQFF. The CDR3 DNA sequence: TGTGCCAGCAGCAGACTAGCGGGAGTGAGTGAGCAGTTCTTC.

This chain connects TRBV12-3 or TRBV12-4 to TRBJ2-2; D is unclear. The CDR3 consists of 15 residues. Deletions cut 6 bases from V and 0 bases from J, with 11 bases between. The CDR3 DNA reads TGTGCCAGCAGACAAGACCGAGCGAACACCGGGGAGCTGTTTTTT. Its translation is CASRQDRANTGELFF.

This clonotype was found a few times. The rearrangement uses TRBV7-2 and TRBJ2-5; D may be TRBD1 (6 bases). Germline CDR1 reads SGHTA; CDR2 reads FQGNSA. The CDR3 has 14 amino acids. The ends were cut back, 4 bases at V and 2 bases at J, with 11 bases in the middle. CDR3 protein: CASSWGTPQETQYF. CDR3 in DNA: TGTGCCAGCAGCTGGGGGACACCTCAAGAGACCCAGTACTTC. Full variable domain (remainder filled in from reference TRBV7-2 and TRBJ2-5): GAGVSQSPSNKVTEKGKDVELRCDPISGHTALYWYRQSLGQGLEFLIYFQGNSAPDKSGLPSDRFSAERTGGSVSTLTIQRTQQEDSAVYLCASSWGTPQETQYFGPGTRLLVL.

This clonotype was observed a few times. The chain carries TRBV5-1 and TRBJ2-2; a possible D gene is TRBD2 (5 bases). CDR3 length: 14 residues. Per the germline V gene, CDR1 is SGHRS and CDR2 is YFSETQ. Trimming removed 6 bases at V and 2 bases at J, with 11 bases between. The CDR3 DNA reads as TGCGCCAGCATAGAGTCTAGCAACACCGGGGAGCTGTTTTTT. Amino acids: CASIESSNTGELFF. Filled out from reference TRBV5-1 and TRBJ2-2, the complete variable domain reads KAGVTQTPRYLIKTRGQQVTLSCSPISGHRSVSWYQQTPGQGLQFLFEYFSETQRNKGNFPGRFSGRQFSNSRSEMNVSTLELGDSALYLCASIESSNTGELFFGEGSRLTVL.

The V call is TRBV6-1, the J call TRBJ2-7; a possible D gene is TRBD1 (5 bases). CDR1 and CDR2 from the germline V gene are MNHNS and SASEGT. Trimming cost V 5 bases and J 7 bases, with 15 bases left between them. The CDR3 has 13 residues. The CDR3 DNA sequence: TGTGCCAGCAGTACCCCCCAGGGTGGTGAGCAGTACGTC. This encodes CASSTPQGGEQYV.

This chain joins TRBV10-3 and TRBJ1-5; D uncertain. The germline CDR1 and CDR2 sequences are ENHRY and SYGVKD. V was shortened by 0 bases and J by 7 bases, with 10 bases between the two germline ends. The CDR3 is 14 residues long. The CDR3 is CAISESGLGQPQHF. The CDR3 DNA reads as TGTGCCATCAGTGAGTCGGGTTTGGGACAGCCCCAGCATTTT.

This clonotype came up a few times. The chain combines TRBV7-2 with TRBJ2-1, with D possibly TRBD2 on 5 matching bases. The germline V gene encodes CDR1 SGHTA and CDR2 FQGNSA. This CDR3 spans 14 amino acids. Trimming stripped 5 bases from V and 6 bases from J, with 14 bases between. This chain's CDR3 is CASSQLASINEQFF. The CDR3, as DNA: TGTGCCAGCAGCCAATTAGCTAGCATCAATGAGCAGTTCTTC. The full variable domain, with the rest looked up from reference TRBV7-2 and TRBJ2-1, is GAGVSQSPSNKVTEKGKDVELRCDPISGHTALYWYRQSLGQGLEFLIYFQGNSAPDKSGLPSDRFSAERTGGSVSTLTIQRTQQEDSAVYLCASSQLASINEQFFGPGTRLTVL.

This clonotype was found a few times. The V call is TRBV11-2, the J call TRBJ2-1; possibly TRBD1 for D (5 bases). Germline values: CDR1 SGHAT, CDR2 FQNNGV. V shed 5 bases and J shed 5 bases, with 16 bases lying between them. This CDR3 contains 15 residues. DNA of the CDR3: TGTGCCAGCAGCCGCCTTCTTCAGGGTAACAATGAGCAGTTCTTC. Its translation is CASSRLLQGNNEQFF.

In regard to this clonotype: This may be a read error: a much more frequent sequence differs by one nucleotide. V usage is TRBV12-3 or TRBV12-4 and J usage is TRBJ2-2; D is uncertain. CDR3 size: 15 residues. Trimming took 9 bases from V and 1 from J, leaving 15 bases between them. The CDR3 coding sequence is TGTGCCAGAAGTCCACCCAACAGGAACACCGGGGAGCTGTTTTTT. Residues: CARSPPNRNTGELFF.

This clonotype has a handful of counts. The gene calls are TRBV15 and TRBJ2-5; D is unresolved. V was clipped by 0 bases and J by 5 bases, with 13 bases between them. The CDR3 extends over 15 amino acids. From germline, CDR1 is LNHNV and CDR2 YYDKDF (reference sequence). The CDR3 region has the DNA TGTGCCACCAGCAGAGATAGGTCCTCCGGGGAGACCCAGTACTTC. It specifies CATSRDRSSGETQYF.

This chain links TRBV20-1 with TRBJ2-3, with D uncertain. Per germline, CDR1 DFQATT and CDR2 SNEGSKA (reference sequence). The V gene lost 5 bases and the J gene lost 0 bases, with 6 bases spanning the gap. The CDR3 is 12 amino acids. The CDR3 bases are TGCAGTGCTGAGACTAGCACAGATACGCAGTATTTT. It translates to CSAETSTDTQYF.

This clonotype turned up a few times. In DNA, the CDR3 is TGTGCCAGCAGCCCTGACCAATACCCGCAGTATTTT. Translation: CASSPDQYPQYF. The chain has TRBV4-2 and TRBJ2-3; the D is unclear. V lost 4 bases, J lost 10 bases, and 12 bases lay in between. The germline CDR1 and CDR2 sequences are LGHNA and YNFKEQ. The CDR3 contains 12 residues.

This clonotype was counted a few times. The rearrangement joins TRBV12-3 or TRBV12-4 to TRBJ2-2; D remains unclear. This CDR3 is built from 15 residues. V was cut by 1 base and J by 1 base, with 7 bases left in between. The chain's CDR3 is CASSLGQRNTGELFF. The CDR3 nucleotides read TGTGCCAGCAGTTTAGGGCAGAGGAACACCGGGGAGCTGTTTTTT.

The genes are TRBV20-1 and TRBJ2-2; weak D call: TRBD2 (7 bases). The V and J ends lost 2 bases and 5 bases respectively, with 15 bases between them. The CDR3 has 15 amino acids. Per the germline V gene, CDR1 is DFQATT and CDR2 is SNEGSKA (reference sequence). DNA for the CDR3: TGCAGTGCTAGATATTTTGGGAGGGGGACCGGGGAGCTGTTTTTT. It yields the protein CSARYFGRGTGELFF.

The V gene is TRBV6-1, the J gene TRBJ1-5, with 7 bases matching TRBD1. The V gene's germline CDR1 is MNHNS and CDR2 SASEGT. The V gene end was trimmed by 4 bases and the J gene end by 2 bases; junction bases not matched to a gene: 8. This CDR3 spans 16 amino acids. The CDR3, as DNA: TGTGCCAGCAGTGTACAGGGGACGATTGGCAATCAGCCCCAGCATTTT. Protein product: CASSVQGTIGNQPQHF.

This clonotype was detected only a few times. This rearrangement joins TRBV7-8 to TRBJ2-7; D is possibly TRBD1 (5 bases). This CDR3 has 13 residues. From germline, CDR1 is SGHVS and CDR2 FQNEAQ. V was trimmed by 1 base and J by 3 bases, leaving 7 bases between them. The CDR3, as DNA: TGTGCCAGCAGCTTAGGCAGGGACTACGAGCAGTACGTC. This sequence encodes CASSLGRDYEQYV.

This clonotype was picked up a small number of times. V and J are TRBV24-1 and TRBJ2-1; 12 nucleotides align to TRBD1. In germline, CDR1 is KGHDR, CDR2 SFDVKD. There are 21 residues in the CDR3. J was trimmed by 0 bases and V by 2 bases; bases with no gene match: 13. The CDR3 sequence is CATSDYRGQGASGSSYNEQFF. The CDR3 DNA reads TGTGCCACCAGTGATTACCGGGGACAGGGGGCTAGCGGGAGCTCCTACAATGAGCAGTTCTTC.

A few counts support this clonotype. CDR3 amino acids: CASSLRDPGDNEQFF. CDR3 nucleotide sequence: TGTGCCAGCAGCCTCAGGGACCCCGGGGACAATGAGCAGTTCTTC. This chain links TRBV11-2 with TRBJ2-1; D assignment may be TRBD1 or TRBD2 (5 bases each). The CDR3 extends over 15 amino acids. V gave up 5 bases and J gave up 5 bases, with 16 bases separating them. Per the germline V gene, CDR1 is SGHAT and CDR2 is FQNNGV.

The chain's CDR3 is CASRIQGLESNEQFF. The CDR3 DNA is TGCGCCAGCCGCATCCAGGGACTAGAATCCAATGAGCAGTTCTTC. The chain employs TRBV5-1 and TRBJ2-1; 8 nucleotides match TRBD2. The V segment lost 7 bases and the J segment 6 bases; nucleotides outside the gene matches: 12. The germline CDR1 and CDR2 sequences are SGHRS and YFSETQ. This CDR3 is 15 amino acids long.